This T cell receptor beta chain was captured by sequencing in a study of T cell repertoires in cytomegalovirus infection. The wider study: CMV epitopes, recently identified HLA-C-restricted and well-studied HLA-B-restricted, were used. Indications came from public TCR beta signatures; they pointed to CMV infection and to a matching HLA type.

Study-level points and caveats: Summed public TCR beta family frequency identified CMV carriers bearing the relevant HLA.

A remark on this clonotype: Its antigen is as yet unknown.

From germline, CDR1 is LGHNA and CDR2 YSLEER. The CDR3 loop spans 13 amino acids. Unmatched junction bases numbered 4, after V lost 4 bases and J lost 6 bases. TCRdb re-called the reads through MiXCR, storing one row per CDR3 protein. Seen here are about half a million distinct CDR3 sequences, 33% observed once, and the top ten hold roughly 16%. This sequence originates from a human donor in good health (CMV status not recorded). Some clones in this sample may be carry-over from other donors' samples. This specimen was cultured PBMCs, taken from culture after CMV antigen stimulation. The chain couples TRBV4-3 to TRBJ1-1; the match to TRBD1 covers 8 bases. CDR3 sequence reads: CASSPQGAPEAFF. DNA of the CDR3: TGCGCCAGCAGCCCGCAGGGGGCACCTGAAGCTTTCTTT.